Listed below are T cell receptor beta chains from one sample, sequenced in a study of chemoradiotherapy in HPV16-positive cancers. The protocol was immunoSEQ multiplex PCR, while the TCRdb copy is restricted to in-frame clones and leaves out a portion. The data show over 10,000 clones, 63% seen once. The specimen was taken from a patient who underwent chemoradiotherapy. These receptor sequences come from a human donor with HPV-associated anogenital cancer. CDR3s include the opening cysteine and the closing phenylalanine or tryptophan. D genes are given only for firm matches. Size is omitted from some rows. Given values are once, few, many or a class for expanded clones.

>-|TRBJ2-1|TRBV28|-
TGTGCCAGCAGCCTGGACATTCCCTACAATGAGCAGTTCTTC
CASSLDIPYNEQFF
>-|TRBJ1-2|TRBV6-5|-
TGTGCCAGCACCGCCACCTTTAAATCCTATGGCTACACCTTC
CASTATFKSYGYTF
>-|TRBJ2-2|TRBV4-1|-
TGCGCCAGCAGCCAAGTTGCACAGTTTTTACTCACCGGGGAGCTGTTTTTT
CASSQVAQFLLTGELFF
>-|TRBJ2-7|TRBV5-1|-
TGCGCCAGCAGCCTCCTGAAAGAGCAGTACTTC
CASSLLKEQYF
>-|TRBJ1-2|TRBV10-3|TRBD1
TGTGCCGTCCGAGACAGGGCCGGACCTGGCTACACCTTC
CAVRDRAGPGYTF
>-|TRBJ2-7|TRBV6-5|-
TGTGCCAGCAGCTTCTCCGGACAGACCTACGAGCAGTACTTC
CASSFSGQTYEQYF
>few|TRBJ1-6|TRBV9|TRBD1
TGTGCCAGCAGCGTAGAAGGGGGCCGGGGGTCACCCCTCCACTTT
CASSVEGGRGSPLHF
>few|TRBJ1-1|TRBV30|-
TGTGCCGTAAGACGAGGGAACACTGAAGCTTTCTTT
CAVRRGNTEAFF
>-|TRBJ1-3|TRBV5-1|-
TGCGCCAGCAGCTCACGCGCAACATCTGGAAACACCATATATTTT
CASSSRATSGNTIYF
>-|TRBJ1-1|TRBV25-1|-
TGTGCCAGCAGTCTCTGGGGCACTGAAGCTTTCTTT
CASSLWGTEAFF
>-|TRBJ1-2|TRBV2|-
TGTGCCAGCAGAGACGCCGCTATTGGTGAAACCTTC
CASRDAAIGETF
>-|TRBJ2-2|TRBV19|-
TGTGCCAGTAGTTGGGGGACCGGGGAGCTGTTTTTT
CASSWGTGELFF
>few|TRBJ1-2|TRBV6-5|TRBD1
TGTGCCAGCACCTCAGACAGGGCGGTAGGCGGCTACACCTTC
CASTSDRAVGGYTF
>-|TRBJ1-3|TRBV12-2|-
TGTGCAAGTCGCTTAGTTCCCGAGCGGACAGTTAAAGAGTCTGGAAACACCATATATTTT
CASRLVPERTVKESGNTIYF
>-|TRBJ1-1|TRBV29-1|-
TGCAGCGTTGAAGACTTAGGGACATCGGAAGCTTTCTTT
CSVEDLGTSEAFF
>-|TRBJ2-3|TRBV29-1|-
TGCAGCGTTGTAGCTACTACAGATACGCAGTATTTT
CSVVATTDTQYF
>-|TRBJ2-7|TRBV12-5|-
TGTGCTAGTGGTTTAACAGGCCCCTACGAGCAGTACTTC
CASGLTGPYEQYF
>few|TRBJ1-6|TRBV4-2|-
TGTGCCAGCAGCCAAGAGGGGAACCAATCACCCCTCCACTTT
CASSQEGNQSPLHF
>-|TRBJ2-1|TRBV2|-
TGTGCCAGCAGACCCGGGGCGGGATACAATGAGCAGTTCTTC
CASRPGAGYNEQFF
>once|TRBJ2-7|TRBV28|-
TGTGCCACCTTCGGACTTAGAGTCTACGAGCAGTACTTC
CATFGLRVYEQYF
>-|TRBJ2-3|TRBV7-9|-
TGTGCCAGCAGCTTGCGTAGGGGAGCAGATACGCAGTATTTT
CASSLRRGADTQYF
>-|TRBJ2-5|TRBV5-1|TRBD1
TGCGCCAGCAGCTTGGAGACAGGGGGAGAGACCCAGTACTTC
CASSLETGGETQYF
>-|TRBJ2-3|TRBV10-3|-
TGTGCCATCAGGGACAGCACAGATACGCAGTATTTT
CAIRDSTDTQYF
>-|TRBJ2-7|TRBV5-6|TRBD1
TGTGCCAGCAGCTTAGCCGGGACAGGGGCACGGGAGCAGTACTTC
CASSLAGTGAREQYF
>-|TRBJ1-1|TRBV28|-
TGTGCCATCCAAAAGCCCTCTTCAGTGACCATGAACACTGAAGCTTTCTTT
CAIQKPSSVTMNTEAFF
>-|TRBJ2-3|TRBV9|TRBD2
TGTGCCAGCAGCCTCGGGACTAGCGGGGGAACAGATACGCAGTATTTT
CASSLGTSGGTDTQYF
>few|TRBJ1-1|TRBV27|TRBD1
TGTGCCAGCAGTCAGCGACAGGGAGCTGAAGCTTTCTTT
CASSQRQGAEAFF
>-|TRBJ2-2|TRBV25-1|-
TGTGCCAGCAGGGATAACAGGGAGCTGTTTTTT
CASRDNRELFF
>-|TRBJ2-7|TRBV6-5|-
TGTGCCAGTGCGTCTTGGAGCGGGCCCTACGAGCAGTACTTC
CASASWSGPYEQYF
>few|TRBJ1-2|TRBV2|-
TGTGCCAGCAGTGACACAGGCTATGGCTACACCTTC
CASSDTGYGYTF
>-|TRBJ1-5|TRBV7-8|-
TGTGCCAGCAGCTTACTTAGGGGTCTAAATCAGCCCCAGCATTTT
CASSLLRGLNQPQHF
>-|TRBJ2-7|TRBV12-5|-
TGTGCTAGTGGTTTTGACCTTTCCTCCTACGAGCAGTACTTC
CASGFDLSSYEQYF
>-|TRBJ2-2|TRBV2|-
TGTGCCAGGTCCCGGGACGGGAAGAACACCGGGGAGCTGTTTTTT
CARSRDGKNTGELFF
>-|TRBJ1-1|TRBV10-3|TRBD1
TGTGCCATCAGTGAGTCGGGGACAGGGGACGGGAGCACTGAAGCTTTCTTT
CAISESGTGDGSTEAFF
>-|TRBJ2-5|TRBV7-9|-
TGTGCCAGCAGTTTGATATGGCGGGAGACCCAGTACTTC
CASSLIWRETQYF
>-|TRBJ1-2|TRBV30|-
TGTGCCTGGAGGACAAAAACTCTGAAGAGTGGGAACTATGGCTACACCTTC
CAWRTKTLKSGNYGYTF
>-|TRBJ1-1|TRBV5-1|TRBD1
TGCGCCAGCAGCTTGTGGGACAGGGGGAACACTGAAGCTTTCTTT
CASSLWDRGNTEAFF
>-|TRBJ1-2|TRBV2|-
TGTGCCAGCAGGTCCTCGTGGGGTAATGGCTACACCTTC
CASRSSWGNGYTF
>-|TRBJ1-1|TRBV11-1|-
TGTGCCAGCAGCTTACTAGCCCGGGGGAACACTGAAGCTTTCTTT
CASSLLARGNTEAFF
>-|TRBJ2-6|TRBV5-1|TRBD2
TGCGCCAGCAGCGGCGGGAGTACCGACTCTGGGGCCAACGTCCTGACTTTC
CASSGGSTDSGANVLTF